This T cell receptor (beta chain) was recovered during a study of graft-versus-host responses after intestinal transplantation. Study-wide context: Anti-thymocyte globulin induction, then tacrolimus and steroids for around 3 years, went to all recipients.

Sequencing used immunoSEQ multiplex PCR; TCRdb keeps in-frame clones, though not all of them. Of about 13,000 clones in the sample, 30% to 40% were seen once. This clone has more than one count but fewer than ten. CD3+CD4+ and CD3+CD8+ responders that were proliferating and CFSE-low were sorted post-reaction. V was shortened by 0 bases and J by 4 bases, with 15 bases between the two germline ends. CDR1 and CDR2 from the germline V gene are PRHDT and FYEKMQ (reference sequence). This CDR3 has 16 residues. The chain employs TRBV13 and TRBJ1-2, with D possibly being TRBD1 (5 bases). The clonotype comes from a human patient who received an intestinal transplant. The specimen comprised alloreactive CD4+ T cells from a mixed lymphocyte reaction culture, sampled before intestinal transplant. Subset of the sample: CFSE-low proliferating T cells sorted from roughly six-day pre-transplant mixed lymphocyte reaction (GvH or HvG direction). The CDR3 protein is CASSLGTQDSPYGYTF. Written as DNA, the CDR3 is TGTGCCAGCAGCTTAGGAACACAAGACAGCCCCTATGGCTACACCTTC.